This T cell receptor beta chain was sequenced during a study of OX40 agonist ivuxolimab in advanced cancers. As for the study in general: The patients received agonistic anti-OX40 (CD134) antibody ivuxolimab. Hepatocellular carcinoma, melanoma, renal cell or head and neck cancer occurred in dose-escalation patients. Prior anti-PD-1, anti-PD-L1 or anti-CTLA-4 therapy did not bar entry, and more than 35% had some. Study-wide results and limits: At doses 0.1 to 3.0 mg/kg, CD4+ and CD8+ clones expanded.

TCRdb's table, derived via immunoSEQ multiplex PCR, lists solely in-frame clones and lacks some. The sample shows about 140,000 clones, around 93% of them seen only once. This CDR3 comprises 16 residues. Between the trimmed V and J ends, which lost 4 bases and 0 bases, there was a span of 12 bases. Germline CDR1 reads MGHRA; CDR2 reads YSYEKL. Turning to this clone: Its antigen remains unidentified.

The TCR sequence derives from an adult with an advanced solid tumor such as melanoma, head and neck, liver or kidney cancer. Source: CD4+ or CD8+ T cells sorted from blood, taken in a trial of the OX40 agonist ivuxolimab. The genes are TRBV4-1 and TRBJ2-2; D perhaps matches TRBD2 (6 bases). The DNA for the CDR3 is TGCGCCAGCAGCCCACCGGGAGCCGCGAACACCGGGGAGCTGTTTTTT. Encoded protein: CASSPPGAANTGELFF.